The clone carrying this T cell receptor (beta chain) was recorded only once. Its antigen is undetermined. TCRdb recomputed calls from the 5' RACE reads with MiXCR, one row per CDR3 protein. Here the sample spans hundreds of thousands of distinct CDR3 sequences, about a fifth being singletons. The data were taken from a study of T-cell memory formation after mild COVID-19. Study context: The TCR clusters were mostly specific to one donor. General study findings and limits: Pre-infection memory harbored some responding clones, suggesting cross-reactive memory joined. CD4/CD8 balance held among clones contracting day 15 to 85, and later expanders leaned CD4+. Specificity for SARS-CoV-2 was not confirmed among the second-wave clones peaking on day 37.

This CDR3 is 12 amino acids long. CDR1 and CDR2 from the germline V gene are SGHAT and FQNNGV. V shed 5 bases, J shed 11 bases, and the junction held 5 bases outside the gene matches. This TCR was recovered from an adult woman who had mild COVID-19 (a few samples of this study predate the infection). Cell type and time point are not known. Sequenced sample: PBMCs or a T cell subset sorted from them (not recorded which). This chain uses TRBV11-2 with TRBJ2-3; 9 bases fit TRBD1. The DNA of the CDR3 is TGTGCCAGCAGCCCGGACAGGGGATGGCAGTATTTT. Translation gives CASSPDRGWQYF.